These 2 T cell receptor beta chains came from one sample sequenced in a study of shared clonotypes between healthy human individuals (dated by TCRdb to 2018 to 2021). CD8 naive samples were CD45RO-negative cells positively selected for CCR7, giving a CD45RA+CCR7+ population that excluded TemRA cells. The library was generated by the immunoSEQ multiplex PCR assay. TCRdb took this table from immuneACCESS and kept in-frame rearrangements with V and J called. Such tables lack part of the clones; where checked against another copy, unresolved V genes explain under half of the gap, and the rest is unexplained. Counted in this sample were over 2,000,000 clones; roughly 93% of them appeared once. Clones ranked in the top ten supply 1.5% to 2% of the sample. Specimen: naive CD8+ T cells from PBMCs. The sample's cell subset or site label, decoded: CD45RA+CCR7+. Every receptor here comes from a man aged 18-30 years in good health. Some clones in this sample may be carry-over from other donors' samples.

The rearrangement joins TRBV4-1 to TRBJ1-1, with a weak D call TRBD1 (5 bases). The CDR3 is 14 amino acids. The V and J ends lost 0 bases and 4 bases respectively, with 9 bases between them. The V gene's germline CDR1 is MGHRA and CDR2 YSYEKL. Here the CDR3 DNA reads TGCGCCAGCAGCCAAGATCAGGGTGGCACTGAAGCTTTCTTT. It encodes CASSQDQGGTEAFF.

V is TRBV7-9 and J is TRBJ2-1; 8 bases match TRBD2. The germline gives CDR1 SEHNR, CDR2 FQNEAQ (reference sequence). This CDR3 is 14 amino acids long. Trimming at V came to 2 bases and at J to 5 bases, leaving 2 bases not matched to a gene. In DNA, the CDR3 is TGTGCCAGCAGCTTAATAGCGGGGCACAATGAGCAGTTCTTC. Its protein product is CASSLIAGHNEQFF.